These 11 T cell receptor beta chains share one sample of origin, sequenced in a study of cytomegalovirus exposure and HLA in healthy donors (TCRdb year 2017). Library preparation used the immunoSEQ multiplex PCR assay. A mixture of 60 forward primers for TCR Vbeta segments and 13 reverse primers for TCR Jbeta segments was used in the multiplex PCR. Drawn from immuneACCESS, this table holds only the in-frame rearrangements with V and J called that TCRdb kept. Clones are partly lost; checked studies trace under half to an unresolved V gene and leave the rest unexplained. This sample has approximately 97,000 clones in its table, and approximately 72% of those were observed once. Of the sample, 4.1% is held by the ten largest clones. Specimen: PBMCs. The receptor set was obtained from a woman between 40 and 55 years old in good health and CMV-seropositive.

This clone appeared once. The chain recombines TRBV19 with TRBJ2-7, with 9 bases matching TRBD2. Germline V gene lookup returns CDR1 LNHDA and CDR2 SQIVND (reference sequence). V was clipped by 10 bases and J by 7 bases; unmatched bases: 11. This CDR3 is built from 13 residues. CDR3 sequence: CATSAGGVFEQYF. The CDR3 DNA follows: TGTGCCACTTCAGCGGGAGGTGTTTTTGAGCAGTACTTC.

The V gene is TRBV4-1, the J gene TRBJ2-3, with D unresolved. CDR1 and CDR2 (germline): MGHRA, YSYEKL. V was shortened by 1 base and J by 0 bases, with 14 bases between the two germline ends. The CDR3 length is 17 residues. The CDR3 coding sequence is TGCGCCAGCAGCCAAGGATTCGGTCGGTCTAGCACAGATACGCAGTATTTT. It yields the protein CASSQGFGRSSTDTQYF.

The chain joins TRBV10-3 to TRBJ1-1, with 7 bases that match TRBD1. The junction had 5 bases not matched to a gene; V was cut back by 7 bases and J by 3 bases. Germline loops: CDR1 ENHRY, CDR2 SYGVKD. This CDR3 comprises 13 residues. The CDR3 DNA follows: TGTGCCATCACCCTCCAGGGGGACACTGAAGCTTTCTTT. Translated: CAITLQGDTEAFF.

The chain is built from TRBV12-5 and TRBJ2-1; 11 bases map to TRBD2. CDR1 and CDR2 from the germline V gene are LGHNT and FRNRAP. The CDR3 spans 16 residues. V shed 4 bases and J 8 bases; nucleotides not matched to a gene: 10. This CDR3 reads CASGWGMTSGKDEQFF. The CDR3 DNA reads as TGTGCTAGTGGTTGGGGAATGACTAGCGGGAAGGATGAGCAGTTCTTC. Together with reference TRBV12-5 and TRBJ2-1, the CDR3 gives the full variable domain: DARVTQTPRHKVTEMGQEVTMRCQPILGHNTVFWYRQTMMQGLELLAYFRNRAPLDDSGMPKDRFSAEMPDATLATLKIQPSEPRDSAVYFCASGWGMTSGKDEQFFGPGTRLTVL.

This chain joins TRBV19 and TRBJ2-1; perhaps TRBD2 as D (5 bases). The CDR3 is made up of 15 amino acids. V lost 4 bases to trimming and J lost 0 bases, with 10 bases between them. Germline CDR1 LNHDA, CDR2 SQIVND (reference sequence). For the CDR3, the DNA is TGTGCCAGTAGTACCGTCGGAGGCTCCTACAATGAGCAGTTCTTC. This encodes CASSTVGGSYNEQFF.

A note on this clone: The sample holds other DNA sequences that translate to the same CDR3. The rearrangement links TRBV5-1 to TRBJ2-5, with 9 bases fitting TRBD2. V trimming: 4 bases; J trimming: 0 bases; junction bases outside the gene matches: 10. There are 17 residues in the CDR3. The V gene's germline CDR1 is SGHRS and CDR2 YFSETQ. CDR3 in DNA: TGCGCCAGCAGCAAGGGACTAGCAGGAGCGCACCAAGAGACCCAGTACTTC. This translates into CASSKGLAGAHQETQYF.

The chain links TRBV10-3 to TRBJ1-1, with D tentatively TRBD1 (5 bases). Trimming left V 3 bases short and J 3 bases short, with 8 bases between. The CDR3 covers 13 residues. Germline V gene lookup returns CDR1 ENHRY and CDR2 SYGVKD. The CDR3: CAISEGRDTEAFF. CDR3 in DNA: TGTGCCATCAGTGAAGGCAGGGACACTGAAGCTTTCTTT.

The chain is built from TRBV4-1 and TRBJ1-3; TRBD1 agrees at 8 bases. Per germline, CDR1 MGHRA and CDR2 YSYEKL. V lost 5 bases, J lost 3 bases, and 6 bases stayed unmatched. The CDR3 consists of 15 residues. CDR3 nucleotide sequence: TGCGCCAGCAGCACATCGGACAGGGTTGGAAACACCATATATTTT. This encodes CASSTSDRVGNTIYF.

A few counts support this clone. The chain is built from TRBV25-1 and TRBJ1-2; 9 bases are a match to TRBD1. Germline V gene lookup returns CDR1 MGHDK and CDR2 SYGVNS. V gave up 3 bases and J gave up 10 bases; unmatched junction bases: 6. This CDR3 is built from 13 residues. DNA for the CDR3: TGTGCCAGCAGTGACTGGGACAGGGTGGACTACACCTTC. This encodes CASSDWDRVDYTF.

This sequence joins TRBV15 and TRBJ2-1; D may be TRBD1 (5 bases). Germline V gene lookup returns CDR1 LNHNV and CDR2 YYDKDF (reference sequence). This CDR3 spans 15 amino acids. Trimming pared 0 bases from V and 9 bases from J, leaving 15 bases between. The CDR3 loop reads CATSRDIDSTTEQFF. For the CDR3, the DNA is TGTGCCACCAGCAGAGATATTGACAGCACAACTGAGCAGTTCTTC.

J is TRBJ2-1 and V is TRBV7-8; 12 bases agree with TRBD1. Germline CDR1 is SGHVS and CDR2 is FQNEAQ. With 3 bases clipped from V and 9 bases from J, the junction kept 12 bases outside the gene matches. The CDR3 covers 17 residues. CDR3 protein: CASSLLWVGTGGVEQFF. In DNA form, the CDR3 reads TGTGCCAGCAGCTTGCTTTGGGTAGGGACAGGGGGCGTTGAGCAGTTCTTC. The variable domain in full, completed from reference TRBV7-8 and TRBJ2-1, reads GAGVSQSPRYKVAKRGQDVALRCDPISGHVSLFWYQQALGQGPEFLTYFQNEAQLDKSGLPSDRFFAERPEGSVSTLKIQRTQQEDSAVYLCASSLLWVGTGGVEQFFGPGTRLTVL.